These T cell receptor beta chains were read from a single sample in a study of T cells after yellow fever vaccination. TCRdb independently ran MiXCR on the 5' RACE reads; one entry per CDR3 protein. Among hundreds of thousands of distinct CDR3 sequences listed, 15% to 20% were seen once. The sequenced sample was PBMCs, obtained before the yellow fever booster vaccination. Every receptor here comes from a young man who received the YFV17D yellow fever vaccine. The CDR3 runs from the conserved cysteine through the conserved F or W. A D gene is named only where the DNA matches it firmly. Where a row states a size, it is once, few, many or the class of an expanded clone; other rows omit it.

TRBJ2-2 | . | . | TRBV4-3 | CASSQEDWNTGELFF | TGCGCCAGCAGCCAAGAGGACTGGAACACCGGGGAGCTGTTTTTT
TRBJ2-5 | many | TRBD2 | TRBV27 | CASSFHKLAGRPETQYF | TGTGCCAGCAGTTTCCACAAACTAGCGGGACGGCCTGAGACCCAGTACTTC
TRBJ2-2 | . | . | TRBV7-2 | CASSPRSGELFF | TGTGCCAGCAGCCCTCGATCCGGGGAGCTGTTTTTT
TRBJ2-7 | . | TRBD1 | TRBV4-3 | CASSQVADRGSGSSYEQYF | TGCGCCAGCAGCCAAGTCGCGGACAGGGGATCCGGCAGCTCCTACGAGCAGTACTTC
TRBJ2-3 | . | . | TRBV24-1 | CATSETVRHTQYF | TGTGCCACCAGTGAAACCGTCAGGCATACGCAGTATTTT
TRBJ1-2 | . | . | TRBV12-3/TRBV12-4 | CASSLAYSGFPYGYTF | TGTGCCAGCAGTTTAGCGTATTCAGGATTCCCGTATGGCTACACCTTC
TRBJ2-1 | . | TRBD2 | TRBV10-3 | CASGLTSGAWNEQFF | TGTGCCAGCGGGCTGACTAGCGGGGCTTGGAATGAGCAGTTCTTC
TRBJ2-7 | once | TRBD2 | TRBV7-2 | CASSLVSGGAGEQYF | TGTGCCAGCAGCTTAGTTAGCGGGGGGGCCGGGGAGCAGTACTTC
TRBJ1-3 | . | . | TRBV19 | CASSWGFDRNTIYF | TGTGCCAGTAGTTGGGGCTTTGATAGAAACACCATATATTTT
TRBJ2-3 | many | . | TRBV5-1 | CASSMGGPADTQYF | TGCGCCAGCAGCATGGGGGGGCCGGCAGATACGCAGTATTTT
TRBJ2-3 | many | TRBD1 | TRBV4-2 | CASSKDREATDTQYF | TGTGCCAGCAGCAAAGACAGGGAAGCGACAGATACGCAGTATTTT
TRBJ2-1 | . | . | TRBV7-3 | CASSMEGNEQFF | TGTGCCAGCAGTATGGAAGGTAATGAGCAGTTCTTC
TRBJ2-3 | . | TRBD2 | TRBV5-1 | CASSLSGGAHTDTQYF | TGCGCCAGCAGCCTAAGCGGGGGGGCCCACACAGATACGCAGTATTTT
TRBJ2-2 | . | . | TRBV11-2 | CASSWTRDGELFF | TGTGCCAGCAGTTGGACGCGGGACGGGGAGCTGTTTTTT
TRBJ2-3 | . | TRBD1 | TRBV5-1 | CASSLGGQGLTDTQYF | TGCGCCAGCAGCTTGGGGGGACAGGGACTGACAGATACGCAGTATTTT
TRBJ2-4 | few | . | TRBV5-6 | CASSPELARDRDIQYF | TGTGCCAGCAGCCCGGAGTTAGCGCGGGACAGAGACATTCAGTACTTC
TRBJ2-5 | . | TRBD1 | TRBV6-1 | CASSDWTGGGRETQYF | TGTGCCAGCAGTGATTGGACAGGGGGCGGCAGAGAGACCCAGTACTTC
TRBJ2-7 | . | . | TRBV6-6 | CASSYSQVGEQYF | TGTGCCAGCAGTTACTCGCAGGTTGGCGAGCAGTACTTC
TRBJ1-4 | few | . | TRBV29-1 | CSVVYGNRAEKLFF | TGCAGCGTTGTTTATGGCAATCGCGCTGAAAAACTGTTTTTT
TRBJ1-6 | . | TRBD1 | TRBV12-3/TRBV12-4 | CASSFVTGGNSPLHF | TGTGCCAGCAGTTTCGTTACAGGGGGCAATTCACCCCTCCACTTT
TRBJ1-2 | few | . | TRBV6-1 | CAIDQEGFGYTF | TGTGCCATCGACCAGGAAGGTTTTGGCTACACCTTC
TRBJ1-1 | many | . | TRBV10-3 | CAIRANTEAFF | TGTGCCATCCGGGCGAACACTGAAGCTTTCTTT
TRBJ1-2 | many | . | TRBV12-3/TRBV12-4 | CASTYDLLRYYGYTF | TGTGCCAGCACCTATGACCTTTTGCGGTACTATGGCTACACCTTC
TRBJ1-5 | . | . | TRBV6-1 | CASSPGQDQPQHF | TGTGCCAGCAGCCCGGGGCAGGACCAGCCCCAGCATTTT
TRBJ2-3 | few | TRBD1 | TRBV6-1 | CASEGQGAQDTQYF | TGTGCCAGCGAGGGACAGGGGGCGCAAGATACGCAGTATTTT
TRBJ2-1 | many | TRBD2 | TRBV20-1 | CSARDVRLAGDEQFF | TGCAGTGCTAGAGATGTTAGACTAGCGGGGGATGAGCAGTTCTTC
TRBJ2-1 | . | TRBD1 | TRBV20-1 | CSATPPGQGDNEQFF | TGCAGTGCTACCCCGCCGGGACAGGGCGACAATGAGCAGTTCTTC
TRBJ2-3 | . | . | TRBV3-1 | CASSPDRRRTQYF | TGTGCCAGCAGCCCTGACCGGCGGAGGACGCAGTATTTT
TRBJ2-3 | . | . | TRBV12-5 | CASGVSGQHF | TGTGCTAGTGGGGTCTCGGGACAACATTTT
TRBJ2-1 | . | TRBD2 | TRBV19 | CASSRLLAGASNEQFF | TGTGCCAGTAGTAGACTTCTAGCGGGGGCCTCGAATGAGCAGTTCTTC
TRBJ2-1 | few | TRBD2 | TRBV7-8 | CASSLGTSGGQGSYNEQFF | TGTGCCAGCAGCTTAGGGACTAGCGGGGGGCAGGGGTCCTACAATGAGCAGTTCTTC